These T cell receptor beta chains were read from a single sample in a study of blood T cells in healthy people across ages. From the 5' RACE reads, TCRdb called clonotypes with MiXCR, one entry per CDR3 protein. The repertoire holds about 930,000 distinct CDR3 sequences, with 25% to 30% as singletons. These data also featured in a second study, about T cells of mothers and their children.

The source material was blood. The receptors here all came from a woman aged 40 to 50 in good health. Both conserved end residues are trimmed from each CDR3.

V	J	CDR3
TRBV7-2	TRBJ2-2	ASSPPGRQTGELF
TRBV6-5	TRBJ2-7	ASSYSRQGARYEQY
TRBV3-1	TRBJ2-7	ASSHAYRGIGNEQY
TRBV12-3/TRBV12-4	TRBJ1-1	ASRSGIMNTEAF
TRBV19	TRBJ2-5	ASSPRRQSAEQY
TRBV27	TRBJ1-4	ASSLVGAIGNEKLF
TRBV7-6	TRBJ1-6	ASSLGGSSSYNSPLH
TRBV12-3/TRBV12-4	TRBJ1-1	AGTLRTGVTEAF
TRBV20-1	TRBJ2-3	SDTSGGIDTQY
TRBV20-1	TRBJ2-1	SARLPGPTYNEQF
TRBV20-1	TRBJ1-1	SANGQGEVNTEAF
TRBV29-1	TRBJ2-7	SVEGLQGAEEQY
TRBV14	TRBJ2-1	ASSRRLAGLSSYNEQF
TRBV6-2/TRBV6-3	TRBJ2-7	ASSYPPGLDYEQY
TRBV18	TRBJ1-1	TSSPPYFGRGRPEAF
TRBV28	TRBJ2-7	ASSFRVGGEQY
TRBV7-8	TRBJ2-7	ASSLASLAGSSYEQY
TRBV15	TRBJ1-2	ATSRDWVTERYNYGYT
TRBV7-2	TRBJ1-5	ASSEGPNQPQH
TRBV5-1	TRBJ2-5	ASSLVGADETQY
TRBV6-6	TRBJ2-3	ASSYWTGPTDTQY
TRBV7-2	TRBJ2-2	ASSLSMGAGTGELF
TRBV27	TRBJ1-3	ASSLFAGMAEPGNTRY
TRBV3-1	TRBJ2-2	ASSPVWGRGGTGELF
TRBV3-1	TRBJ2-1	ASSQKVGLAGGPSSYNEQF
TRBV7-2	TRBJ2-5	ASSLEGLAGEQETQY
TRBV28	TRBJ2-1	ASSLRELEQF
TRBV7-2	TRBJ1-4	ASSGSVGNEKLF
TRBV27	TRBJ2-3	ASWERGGSTDTQY
TRBV2	TRBJ2-7	ASSWTSYEQY
TRBV27	TRBJ2-1	ASSFTGGAYNEQF
TRBV4-1	TRBJ2-2	ASSQPKRSGELF
TRBV10-3	TRBJ2-7	AIGGLLRDEQY
TRBV7-6	TRBJ2-1	ASSLIETTRGVPGNEQF
TRBV5-1	TRBJ2-7	ASSLGTLDEQY
TRBV12-3/TRBV12-4	TRBJ1-4	ASSFNRPVGKLF
TRBV7-2	TRBJ1-2	ASSLSTFRAPYGYT
TRBV20-1	TRBJ2-2	SARDPNAGGLGELF
TRBV7-2	TRBJ2-2	ASKGQGANGELF
TRBV6-2/TRBV6-3	TRBJ1-1	ASSSTGGRGTEAF
TRBV3-1	TRBJ1-2	ASSQGQGARNYGYT
TRBV4-1	TRBJ2-4	ASSLTGGPRLPQY